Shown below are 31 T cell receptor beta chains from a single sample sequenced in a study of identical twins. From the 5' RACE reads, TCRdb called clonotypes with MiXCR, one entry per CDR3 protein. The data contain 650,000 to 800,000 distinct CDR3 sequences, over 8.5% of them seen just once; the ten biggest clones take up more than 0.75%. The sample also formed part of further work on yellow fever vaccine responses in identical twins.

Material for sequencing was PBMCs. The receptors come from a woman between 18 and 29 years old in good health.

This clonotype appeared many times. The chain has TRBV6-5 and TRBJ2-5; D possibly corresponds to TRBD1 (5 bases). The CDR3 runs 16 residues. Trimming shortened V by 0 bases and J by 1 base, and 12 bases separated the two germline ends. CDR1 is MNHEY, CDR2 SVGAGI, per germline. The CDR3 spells CASSYSEIGVQETQYF. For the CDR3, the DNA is TGTGCCAGCAGTTACTCAGAAATAGGGGTCCAAGAGACCCAGTACTTC.

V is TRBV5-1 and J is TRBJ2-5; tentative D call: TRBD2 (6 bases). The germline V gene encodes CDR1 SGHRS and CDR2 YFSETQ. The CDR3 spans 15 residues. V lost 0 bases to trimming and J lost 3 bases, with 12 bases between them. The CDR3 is CASSLGGGAEETQYF. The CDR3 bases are TGCGCCAGCAGCTTGGGGGGCGGGGCTGAAGAGACCCAGTACTTC.

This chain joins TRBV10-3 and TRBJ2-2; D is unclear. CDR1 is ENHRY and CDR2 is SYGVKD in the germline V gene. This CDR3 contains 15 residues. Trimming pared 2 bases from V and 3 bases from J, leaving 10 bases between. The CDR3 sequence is CAISEPGLDTGELFF. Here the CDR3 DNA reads TGTGCCATCAGTGAGCCGGGTTTGGACACCGGGGAGCTGTTTTTT.

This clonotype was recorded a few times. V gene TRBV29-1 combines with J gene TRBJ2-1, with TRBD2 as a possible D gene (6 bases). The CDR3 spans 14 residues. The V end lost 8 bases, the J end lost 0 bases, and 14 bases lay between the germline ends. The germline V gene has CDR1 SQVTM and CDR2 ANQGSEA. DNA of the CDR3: TGCAGCTCGAACCGGGACTTCTCCTACAATGAGCAGTTCTTC. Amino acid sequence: CSSNRDFSYNEQFF.

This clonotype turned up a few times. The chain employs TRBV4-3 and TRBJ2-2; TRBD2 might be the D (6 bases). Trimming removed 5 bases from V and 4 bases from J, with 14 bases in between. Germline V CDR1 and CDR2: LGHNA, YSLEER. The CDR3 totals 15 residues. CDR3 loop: CASSGTPRGTGELFF. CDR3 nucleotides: TGCGCCAGCAGCGGGACTCCTCGGGGCACCGGGGAGCTGTTTTTT.

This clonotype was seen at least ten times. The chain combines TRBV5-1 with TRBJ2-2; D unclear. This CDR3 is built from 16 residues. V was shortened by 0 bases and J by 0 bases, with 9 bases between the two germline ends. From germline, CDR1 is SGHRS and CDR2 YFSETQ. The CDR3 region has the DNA TGCGCCAGCAGCTTGGTGGCAGAACCGAACACCGGGGAGCTGTTTTTT. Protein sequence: CASSLVAEPNTGELFF. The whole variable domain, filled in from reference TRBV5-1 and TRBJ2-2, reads KAGVTQTPRYLIKTRGQQVTLSCSPISGHRSVSWYQQTPGQGLQFLFEYFSETQRNKGNFPGRFSGRQFSNSRSEMNVSTLELGDSALYLCASSLVAEPNTGELFFGEGSRLTVL.

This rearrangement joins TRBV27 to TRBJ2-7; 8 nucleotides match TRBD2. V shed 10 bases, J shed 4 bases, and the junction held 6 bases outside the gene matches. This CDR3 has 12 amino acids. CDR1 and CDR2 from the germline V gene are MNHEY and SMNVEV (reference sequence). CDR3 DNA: TGTGCCACCGTGGGCGGGGGGTACGAGCAGTACTTC. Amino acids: CATVGGGYEQYF.

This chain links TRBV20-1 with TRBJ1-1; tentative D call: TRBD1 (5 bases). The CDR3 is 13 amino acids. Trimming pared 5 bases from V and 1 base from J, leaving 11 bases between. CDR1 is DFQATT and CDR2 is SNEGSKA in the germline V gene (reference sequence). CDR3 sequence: CSAWGLSNTEAFF. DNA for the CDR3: TGCAGTGCTTGGGGGTTATCGAACACTGAAGCTTTCTTT.

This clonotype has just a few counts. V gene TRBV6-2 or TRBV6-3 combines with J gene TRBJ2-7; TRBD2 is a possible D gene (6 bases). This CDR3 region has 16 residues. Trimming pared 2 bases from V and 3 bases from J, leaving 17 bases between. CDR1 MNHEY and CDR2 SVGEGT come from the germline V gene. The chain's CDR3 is CASSYASGARSYEQYF. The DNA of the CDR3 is TGTGCCAGCAGTTACGCCTCGGGAGCGCGAAGCTACGAGCAGTACTTC.

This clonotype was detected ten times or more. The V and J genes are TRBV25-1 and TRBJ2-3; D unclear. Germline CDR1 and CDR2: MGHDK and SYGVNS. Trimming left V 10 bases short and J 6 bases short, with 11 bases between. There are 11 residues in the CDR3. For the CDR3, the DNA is TGTGCCACCGCCATCCTGGATACGCAGTATTTT. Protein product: CATAILDTQYF.

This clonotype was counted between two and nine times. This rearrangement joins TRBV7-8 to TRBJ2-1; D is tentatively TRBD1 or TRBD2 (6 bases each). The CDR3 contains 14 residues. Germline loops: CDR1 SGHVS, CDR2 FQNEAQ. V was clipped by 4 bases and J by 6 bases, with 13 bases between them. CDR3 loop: CASSSGALPNEQFF. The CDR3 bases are TGTGCCAGCAGCTCGGGGGCCCTTCCCAATGAGCAGTTCTTC.

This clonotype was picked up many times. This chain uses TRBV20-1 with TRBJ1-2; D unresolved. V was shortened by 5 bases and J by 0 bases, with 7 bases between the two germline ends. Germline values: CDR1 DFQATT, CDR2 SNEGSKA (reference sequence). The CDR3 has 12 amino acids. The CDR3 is CSAARTNYGYTF. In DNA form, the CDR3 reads TGCAGTGCTGCCAGAACTAACTATGGCTACACCTTC.

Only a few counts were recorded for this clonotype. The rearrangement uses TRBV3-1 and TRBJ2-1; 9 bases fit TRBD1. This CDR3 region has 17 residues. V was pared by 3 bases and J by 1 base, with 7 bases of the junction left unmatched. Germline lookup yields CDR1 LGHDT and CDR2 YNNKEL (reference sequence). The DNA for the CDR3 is TGTGCCAGCAGCCATTCCGGGACAGGGTTGTCCTACAATGAGCAGTTCTTC. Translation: CASSHSGTGLSYNEQFF.

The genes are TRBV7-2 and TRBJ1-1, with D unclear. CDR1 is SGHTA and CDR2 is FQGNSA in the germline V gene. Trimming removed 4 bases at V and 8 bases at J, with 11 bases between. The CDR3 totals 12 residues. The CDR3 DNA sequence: TGTGCCAGCAGCTCGAAGGCCGGAGAAGCTTTCTTT. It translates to CASSSKAGEAFF. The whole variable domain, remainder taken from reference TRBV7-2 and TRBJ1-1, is GAGVSQSPSNKVTEKGKDVELRCDPISGHTALYWYRQSLGQGLEFLIYFQGNSAPDKSGLPSDRFSAERTGGSVSTLTIQRTQQEDSAVYLCASSSKAGEAFFGQGTRLTVV.

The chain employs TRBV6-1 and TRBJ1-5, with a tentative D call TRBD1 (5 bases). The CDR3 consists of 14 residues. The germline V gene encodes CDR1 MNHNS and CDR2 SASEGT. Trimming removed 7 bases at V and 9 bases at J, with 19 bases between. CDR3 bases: TGTGCCAGCAACCCCGGACACAACCCTTGGCCCCAGCATTTT. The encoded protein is CASNPGHNPWPQHF.

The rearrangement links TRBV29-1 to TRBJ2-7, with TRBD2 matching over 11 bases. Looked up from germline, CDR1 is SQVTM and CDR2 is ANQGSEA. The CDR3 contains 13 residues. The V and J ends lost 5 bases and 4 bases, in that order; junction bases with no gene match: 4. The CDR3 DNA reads TGCAGCGTTTTTGGGACTAGCGGTTACGAGCAGTACTTC. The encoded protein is CSVFGTSGYEQYF.

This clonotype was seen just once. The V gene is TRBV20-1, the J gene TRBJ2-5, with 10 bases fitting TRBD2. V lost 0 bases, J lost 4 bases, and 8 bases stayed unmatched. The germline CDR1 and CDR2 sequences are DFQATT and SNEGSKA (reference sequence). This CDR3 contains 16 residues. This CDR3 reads CSARDSERGGRETQYF. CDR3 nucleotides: TGCAGTGCTAGAGATAGCGAGCGGGGGGGCCGAGAGACCCAGTACTTC.

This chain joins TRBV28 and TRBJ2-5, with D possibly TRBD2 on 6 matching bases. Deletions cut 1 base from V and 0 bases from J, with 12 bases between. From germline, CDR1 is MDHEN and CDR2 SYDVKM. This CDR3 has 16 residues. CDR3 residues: CASSLLEGMYQETQYF. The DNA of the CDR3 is TGTGCCAGCAGTTTATTGGAGGGGATGTACCAAGAGACCCAGTACTTC.

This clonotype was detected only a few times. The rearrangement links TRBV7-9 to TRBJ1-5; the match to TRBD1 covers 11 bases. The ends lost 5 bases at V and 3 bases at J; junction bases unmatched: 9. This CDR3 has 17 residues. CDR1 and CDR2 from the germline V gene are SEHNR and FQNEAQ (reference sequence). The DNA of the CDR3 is TGTGCCAGCAGCGTAGGACAGGGGGCGGAGGACAATCAGCCCCAGCATTTT. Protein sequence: CASSVGQGAEDNQPQHF.

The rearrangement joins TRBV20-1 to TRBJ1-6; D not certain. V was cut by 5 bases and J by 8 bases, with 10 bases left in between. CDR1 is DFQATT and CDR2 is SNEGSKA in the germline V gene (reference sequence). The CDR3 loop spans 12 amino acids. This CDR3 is CSASRPDSPLHF. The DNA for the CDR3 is TGCAGTGCTTCCAGACCGGATTCACCCCTCCACTTT.

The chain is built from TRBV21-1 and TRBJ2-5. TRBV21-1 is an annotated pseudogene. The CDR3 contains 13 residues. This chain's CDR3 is CASSKDQPETQYF. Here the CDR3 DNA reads TGTGCCAGCAGCAAAGACCAGCCGGAGACCCAGTACTTC.

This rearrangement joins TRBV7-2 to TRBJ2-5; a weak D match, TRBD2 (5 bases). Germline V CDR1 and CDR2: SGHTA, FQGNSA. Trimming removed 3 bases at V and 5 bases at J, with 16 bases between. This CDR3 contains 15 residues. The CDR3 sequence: CASSFGETKVETQYF. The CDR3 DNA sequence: TGTGCCAGCAGCTTTGGGGAGACGAAGGTGGAGACCCAGTACTTC.

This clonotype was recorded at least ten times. CDR3 DNA: TGTGCCAGCAAAACACTATGGACAGGCCGCGACTATGGCTACACCTTC. It is translated as CASKTLWTGRDYGYTF. The chain carries TRBV6-2 or TRBV6-3 and TRBJ1-2, with TRBD1 matching 7 bases. The germline V gene has CDR1 MNHEY and CDR2 SVGEGT. Trimming at V came to 7 bases and at J to 3 bases, leaving 14 bases not matched to a gene. The CDR3 is 16 amino acids.

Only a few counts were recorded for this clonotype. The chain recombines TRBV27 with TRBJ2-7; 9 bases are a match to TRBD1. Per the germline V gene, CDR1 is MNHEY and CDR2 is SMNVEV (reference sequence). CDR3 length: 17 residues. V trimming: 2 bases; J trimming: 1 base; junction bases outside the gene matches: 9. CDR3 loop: CASSLKTGGFASYEQYF. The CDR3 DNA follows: TGTGCCAGCAGTTTAAAAACAGGGGGCTTCGCTTCCTACGAGCAGTACTTC.

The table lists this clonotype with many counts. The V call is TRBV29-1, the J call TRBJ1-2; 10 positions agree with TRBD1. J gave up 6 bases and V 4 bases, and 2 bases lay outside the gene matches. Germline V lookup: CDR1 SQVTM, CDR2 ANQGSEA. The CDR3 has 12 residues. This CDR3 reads CSVGTGGDGYTF. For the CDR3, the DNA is TGCAGCGTTGGGACAGGGGGAGATGGCTACACCTTC.

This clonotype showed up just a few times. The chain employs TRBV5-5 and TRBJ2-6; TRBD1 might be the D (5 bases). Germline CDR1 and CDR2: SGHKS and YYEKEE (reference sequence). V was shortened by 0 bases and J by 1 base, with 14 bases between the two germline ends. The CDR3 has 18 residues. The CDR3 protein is CASSLEWAGLSGANVLTF. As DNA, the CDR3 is TGTGCCAGCAGCTTGGAGTGGGCAGGGCTTTCTGGGGCCAACGTCCTGACTTTC.

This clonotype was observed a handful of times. The CDR3 protein is CASKTWGQKNTEAFF. The CDR3 DNA is TGTGCCAGCAAGACCTGGGGACAGAAGAACACTGAAGCTTTCTTT. The chain uses TRBV27 and TRBJ1-1; TRBD1 aligns across 7 bases. The CDR3 extends over 15 amino acids. V lost 7 bases and J lost 1; bases outside the gene matches: 9. The V gene's germline CDR1 is MNHEY and CDR2 SMNVEV (reference sequence).

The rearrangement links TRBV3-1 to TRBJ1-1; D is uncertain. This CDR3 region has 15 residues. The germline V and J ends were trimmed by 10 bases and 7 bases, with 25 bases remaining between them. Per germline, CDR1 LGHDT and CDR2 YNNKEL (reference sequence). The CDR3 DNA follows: TGTGCCACCTGCCAAGTTTTTCAGGTACAAGGTGAAGCTTTCTTT. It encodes CATCQVFQVQGEAFF. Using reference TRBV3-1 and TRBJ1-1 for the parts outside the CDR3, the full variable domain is DTAVSQTPKYLVTQMGNDKSIKCEQNLGHDTMYWYKQDSKKFLKIMFSYNNKELIINETVPNRFSPKSPDKAHLNLHINSLELGDSAVYFCATCQVFQVQGEAFFGQGTRLTVV.

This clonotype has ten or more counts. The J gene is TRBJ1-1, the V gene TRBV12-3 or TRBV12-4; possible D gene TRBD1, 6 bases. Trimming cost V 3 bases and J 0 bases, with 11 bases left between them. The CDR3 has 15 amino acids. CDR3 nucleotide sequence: TGTGCCAGCAGTTTCCGTAGGGGGTTGAACACTGAAGCTTTCTTT. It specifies CASSFRRGLNTEAFF.

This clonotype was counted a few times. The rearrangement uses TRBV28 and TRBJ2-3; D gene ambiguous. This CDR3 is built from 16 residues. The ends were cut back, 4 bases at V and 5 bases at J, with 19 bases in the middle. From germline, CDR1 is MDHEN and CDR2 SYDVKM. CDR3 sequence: CASSSRGVNVEDTQYF. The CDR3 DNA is TGTGCCAGCAGTTCCCGCGGCGTGAATGTAGAAGATACGCAGTATTTT. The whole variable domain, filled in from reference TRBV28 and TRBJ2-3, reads DVKVTQSSRYLVKRTGEKVFLECVQDMDHENMFWYRQDPGLGLRLIYFSYDVKMKEKGDIPEGYSVSREKKERFSLILESASTNQTSMYLCASSSRGVNVEDTQYFGPGTRLTVL.

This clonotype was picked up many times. The CDR3 DNA sequence: TGTGCCAGCAGCCGAGAACTAGTTTCCTACGAGCAGTACTTC. Translating it yields CASSRELVSYEQYF. The chain carries TRBV4-2 and TRBJ2-7; perhaps TRBD2 as D (5 bases). The length of the CDR3 is 14 residues. The germline V gene has CDR1 LGHNA and CDR2 YNFKEQ. V lost 4 bases to trimming and J lost 1 base, with 11 bases between them.